This T cell receptor beta chain was found in a study of blood T cell repertoires in COVID-19. Study summary: PBMCs, B-cell-depleted T cells, or T cells provided the cDNA or gDNA that made up the material.

Patients of the Seattle cohort, enrolled during active infection, were followed longitudinally. Germline CDR1 and CDR2: MNHEY and SMNVEV (reference sequence). The V and J ends lost 6 bases and 9 bases, in that order; junction bases with no gene match: 11. This CDR3 is 14 amino acids long. Libraries were prepared by immunoSEQ multiplex PCR; TCRdb keeps only in-frame clonotypes and omits some of them. The data show approximately 300,000 clones, approximately 85% seen once. The source material was peripheral blood. The sequence was collected from a human donor with COVID-19, enrolled during active disease. The donor label of this sample is uncertain. This chain uses TRBV27 with TRBJ2-7; 10 bases agree with TRBD1. This CDR3 is CASRLRGQGDAQYF. The CDR3 DNA reads TGTGCCAGCAGACTCCGCGGACAGGGGGATGCGCAGTACTTC.